What follows are 29 T cell receptor beta chains derived from one specimen sequenced in a study of beta chain features in type 1 diabetes. All of the isolated RNA was reverse transcribed, so expressed TCRB transcripts were sequenced. Clones were read by immunoSEQ multiplex PCR, and TCRdb kept only the in-frame ones, dropping some. Of some 900,000 clones detected, 15% to 20% appear once; the ten largest clones hold 0.02% to 0.03%. The sample consisted of naive CD4+ T cells from blood. The source of these receptors is a woman aged 18-29 years in good health.

On this clone: Other DNA variants within this sample encode the same CDR3. This sequence joins TRBV28 and TRBJ2-5; D remains unclear. This CDR3 has 13 amino acids. Per germline, CDR1 MDHEN and CDR2 SYDVKM. The V end lost 3 bases, the J end lost 3 bases, and 8 bases lay between the germline ends. In DNA, the CDR3 is TGTGCCAGCAGTTTGGGTGCGGAAGAGACCCAGTACTTC. This encodes CASSLGAEETQYF.

The sample holds a few counts of this clone. The V and J genes are TRBV9 and TRBJ2-1, with 7 bases aligning to TRBD2. The CDR3 is 13 amino acids. Germline loops: CDR1 SGDLS, CDR2 YYNGEE. Losses at the gene ends were 2 bases for V and 11 bases for J; bases not matched to a gene: 7. The CDR3, as DNA: TGTGCCAGCAGCGTTGTAGAGGGAGGGAAGCAGTTCTTC. It encodes CASSVVEGGKQFF.

The chain uses TRBV5-1 and TRBJ2-1; the D gene is possibly TRBD2 (6 bases). The germline V gene encodes CDR1 SGHRS and CDR2 YFSETQ. There are 16 residues in the CDR3. The V gene lost 3 bases and the J gene lost 3 bases, with 16 bases spanning the gap. The CDR3 spells CASSSMRGTGYNEQFF. The CDR3 DNA is TGCGCCAGCAGCTCGATGCGAGGGACTGGCTACAATGAGCAGTTCTTC.

This clone was detected only a few times. CDR3 in DNA: TGTGCCAGCAGTTTCCCGATCGGGGGTGGCGGCACTGAAGCTTTCTTT. Translated, it gives CASSFPIGGGGTEAFF. The J gene is TRBJ1-1, the V gene TRBV28, with D perhaps TRBD1 (5 bases). Germline V CDR1 and CDR2: MDHEN, SYDVKM. Trimming removed 3 bases at V and 4 bases at J, with 18 bases between. This CDR3 is 16 amino acids long.

This clone was seen a handful of times. V gene TRBV10-3 combines with J gene TRBJ2-7; the D gene is possibly TRBD2 (6 bases). V was cut by 10 bases and J by 3 bases, with 16 bases left in between. The CDR3 length is 13 residues. CDR1 is ENHRY, CDR2 SYGVKD, per germline. The CDR3 region has the DNA TGTGCCACCACCTTCGGGAGCGGCTACGAGCAGTACTTC. Its translation is CATTFGSGYEQYF.

The V gene is TRBV29-1, the J gene TRBJ1-2, with D hard to call. The V gene's germline CDR1 is SQVTM and CDR2 ANQGSEA. The CDR3 covers 11 residues. V gave up 4 bases and J gave up 8 bases, with 11 bases separating them. The CDR3 nucleotides are TGCAGCGTTGGGACCTACTGGGGCTACACCTTC. It encodes CSVGTYWGYTF.

Regarding this clone: A read error may account for a junction end that differs from germline. The chain has TRBV10-1 and TRBJ2-2, with D uncertain. Per germline, CDR1 WNHNN and CDR2 SYGVQD (reference sequence). CDR3 length equals 13 residues. CDR3 sequence: CASSDETTRELFF. In DNA, the CDR3 is TGCGCCAGCAGTGACGAGACCACCCGGGAGCTGTTTTTT.

The chain recombines TRBV9 with TRBJ1-5; D not resolved. Germline assignment: CDR1 SGDLS and CDR2 YYNGEE. The CDR3 is 19 residues long. V lost 0 bases to trimming and J lost 0 bases, with 19 bases between them. The CDR3 here is CASSVAQIQRPYSNQPQHF. The CDR3, as DNA: TGTGCCAGCAGCGTAGCCCAGATTCAGCGCCCGTATAGCAATCAGCCCCAGCATTTT.

This clone was detected only a few times. V and J are TRBV18 and TRBJ2-2; a possible D gene is TRBD1 (6 bases). From germline, CDR1 is KGHSH and CDR2 LQKENI. V lost 0 bases to trimming and J lost 2 bases, with 10 bases between them. This CDR3 is built from 16 residues. CDR3 residues: CASSPPQGPNTGELFF. In nucleotides, the CDR3 is TGTGCCAGCTCACCACCGCAGGGGCCTAACACCGGGGAGCTGTTTTTT.

This clone occurred a few times. The chain is built from TRBV18 and TRBJ1-5; unclear D gene. This CDR3 has 14 residues. The V and J ends lost 6 bases and 2 bases respectively, with 11 bases between them. Germline V lookup: CDR1 KGHSH, CDR2 LQKENI. CDR3 coding DNA: TGTGCCAGCTCGGGAGCGGGAGGCAATCAGCCCCAGCATTTT. The encoded protein is CASSGAGGNQPQHF. Full variable domain (remainder filled in from reference TRBV18 and TRBJ1-5): NAGVMQNPRHLVRRRGQEARLRCSPMKGHSHVYWYRQLPEEGLKFMVYLQKENIIDESGMPKERFSAEFPKEGPSILRIQQVVRGDSAAYFCASSGAGGNQPQHFGDGTRLSIL.

The chain employs TRBV4-3 and TRBJ1-1; D not certain. Germline values: CDR1 LGHNA, CDR2 YSLEER. CDR3 length: 16 residues. Trimming pared 2 bases from V and 2 bases from J, leaving 15 bases between. The CDR3 loop reads CASSQLGEGGNTEAFF. The CDR3 DNA follows: TGCGCCAGCAGCCAACTCGGGGAGGGTGGAAACACTGAAGCTTTCTTT.

This clone has ten or more counts. The chain links TRBV10-3 to TRBJ2-3; no definite D call. Germline-derived CDR1 and CDR2 are ENHRY and SYGVKD. The ends were cut back, 3 bases at V and 2 bases at J, with 9 bases in the middle. CDR3 length: 14 residues. The CDR3 DNA is TGTGCCATCAGTGAACAGCCCGTCACAGATACGCAGTATTTT. Its translation is CAISEQPVTDTQYF.

The rearrangement uses TRBV6-1 and TRBJ1-2, with TRBD1 as a possible D gene (5 bases). The V gene lost 8 bases and the J gene lost 4 bases, with 14 bases spanning the gap. There are 13 residues in the CDR3. Germline V gene data show CDR1 as MNHNS and CDR2 as SASEGT. The CDR3, as DNA: TGTGCCAGCGGCGGGGGGATATCCTATGGCTACACCTTC. Encoded protein: CASGGGISYGYTF.

This clone appeared a few times. The chain joins TRBV28 to TRBJ2-7, with 7 bases that match TRBD2. The V segment lost 2 bases and the J segment 5 bases; nucleotides outside the gene matches: 9. This CDR3 region has 15 residues. Germline V gene lookup returns CDR1 MDHEN and CDR2 SYDVKM. Written as DNA, the CDR3 is TGTGCCAGCAGTTTAACAAGCGGGAAACCAGACGAGCAGTACTTC. Protein sequence: CASSLTSGKPDEQYF.

This rearrangement joins TRBV7-8 to TRBJ2-7, with D possibly being TRBD2 (5 bases). This CDR3 region has 15 residues. The ends were cut back, 3 bases at V and 2 bases at J, with 14 bases in the middle. Per the germline V gene, CDR1 is SGHVS and CDR2 is FQNEAQ. The CDR3 is CASSLAGRGAYEQYF. Written as DNA, the CDR3 is TGTGCCAGCAGCTTGGCGGGCCGGGGAGCCTACGAGCAGTACTTC.

This clone was detected a few times. The V call is TRBV6-5, the J call TRBJ2-1; D is perhaps TRBD2 (5 bases). Germline V gene data show CDR1 as MNHEY and CDR2 as SVGAGI. The ends were cut back, 4 bases at V and 11 bases at J, with 15 bases in the middle. The CDR3 totals 13 residues. CDR3 sequence reads: CASSSRRIVKQFF. For the CDR3, the DNA is TGTGCCAGCAGTTCAAGGAGGATTGTTAAGCAGTTCTTC.

The rearrangement links TRBV5-1 to TRBJ2-2; D may match TRBD1 or TRBD2 (5 bases each). Germline V gene sequence: CDR1 SGHRS, CDR2 YFSETQ. This CDR3 is built from 15 residues. V was pared by 1 base and J by 7 bases, with 14 bases between. The CDR3, as DNA: TGCGCCAGCAGCTTGTTAGCCGGGGCCGTCGGGGAGCTGTTTTTT. As protein: CASSLLAGAVGELFF. The whole variable domain, filled in from reference TRBV5-1 and TRBJ2-2, reads KAGVTQTPRYLIKTRGQQVTLSCSPISGHRSVSWYQQTPGQGLQFLFEYFSETQRNKGNFPGRFSGRQFSNSRSEMNVSTLELGDSALYLCASSLLAGAVGELFFGEGSRLTVL.

A few counts support this clone. This chain links TRBV4-2 with TRBJ2-7, with 8 bases lining up with TRBD1. The junction had 7 bases not matched to a gene; V was cut back by 0 bases and J by 0 bases. The CDR3 totals 17 residues. Germline loops: CDR1 LGHNA, CDR2 YNFKEQ. CDR3 sequence: CASSQDSDRAHSYEQYF. The CDR3 DNA is TGTGCCAGCAGCCAAGACTCGGACAGGGCCCACTCCTACGAGCAGTACTTC.

This clone has a handful of counts. The CDR3 is CASSNRGDLGEQYF. The CDR3 coding sequence is TGTGCCAGTAGTAACAGGGGTGACCTGGGGGAGCAGTACTTC. This rearrangement joins TRBV19 to TRBJ2-7; 7 bases agree with TRBD1. The CDR3 contains 14 residues. V shed 4 bases, J shed 7 bases, and the junction held 10 bases outside the gene matches. Germline V CDR1 and CDR2: LNHDA, SQIVND (reference sequence). Using reference TRBV19 and TRBJ2-7 for the parts outside the CDR3, the full variable domain is DGGITQSPKYLFRKEGQNVTLSCEQNLNHDAMYWYRQDPGQGLRLIYYSQIVNDFQKGDIAEGYSVSREKKESFPLTVTSAQKNPTAFYLCASSNRGDLGEQYFGPGTRLTVT.

For this clone: The same CDR3 can be traced to other DNA sequences in this sample. The V call is TRBV7-2, the J call TRBJ2-2; unclear D gene. CDR1 SGHTA and CDR2 FQGNSA come from the germline V gene. V was cut by 3 bases and J by 6 bases, with 8 bases left in between. The CDR3 loop spans 13 amino acids. The CDR3, as DNA: TGTGCCAGCAGCTTGGTCCGCTCCGGGGAGCTGTTTTTT. Translating gives CASSLVRSGELFF. The whole variable domain, remainder taken from reference TRBV7-2 and TRBJ2-2, is GAGVSQSPSNKVTEKGKDVELRCDPISGHTALYWYRQSLGQGLEFLIYFQGNSAPDKSGLPSDRFSAERTGGSVSTLTIQRTQQEDSAVYLCASSLVRSGELFFGEGSRLTVL.

This clone occurred a few times. This chain links TRBV11-2 with TRBJ2-3; 10 positions match TRBD2. This CDR3 region has 15 residues. CDR1 is SGHAT, CDR2 FQNNGV, per germline. V trimming: 5 bases; J trimming: 2 bases; junction bases outside the gene matches: 4. CDR3 bases: TGTGCCAGCAGCCAACTAGCGGGACCCACAGATACGCAGTATTTT. Encoded protein: CASSQLAGPTDTQYF. Using reference TRBV11-2 and TRBJ2-3 for the parts outside the CDR3, the full variable domain is EAGVAQSPRYKIIEKRQSVAFWCNPISGHATLYWYQQILGQGPKLLIQFQNNGVVDDSQLPKDRFSAERLKGVDSTLKIQPAKLEDSAVYLCASSQLAGPTDTQYFGPGTRLTVL.

J is TRBJ2-1 and V is TRBV4-3, with a weak D call TRBD2 (6 bases). Germline assignment: CDR1 LGHNA and CDR2 YSLEER. V lost 3 bases and J lost 1, with 13 bases in between. This CDR3 has 16 amino acids. CDR3 sequence (DNA): TGCGCCAGCAGCCAGGACTACCGACCTTCCTACAATGAGCAGTTCTTC. Amino acids: CASSQDYRPSYNEQFF.

The rearrangement links TRBV2 to TRBJ2-7; D is undetermined. From germline, CDR1 is SNHLY and CDR2 FYNNEI. This CDR3 is 14 amino acids long. Trimming pared 4 bases from V and 6 bases from J, leaving 16 bases between. The CDR3 sequence is CASSVAVFAPEQYF. DNA of the CDR3: TGTGCCAGCAGTGTCGCGGTGTTTGCTCCCGAGCAGTACTTC.

The CDR3 protein is CASSLGGTGLETQYF. The CDR3 DNA reads as TGTGCCAGCAGCTTGGGAGGGACAGGGTTGGAGACCCAGTACTTC. V gene TRBV5-4 combines with J gene TRBJ2-5; 9 bases fit TRBD1. V gave up 0 bases and J gave up 5 bases; unmatched junction bases: 5. The CDR3 runs to 15 residues. Germline V lookup: CDR1 SGHNT, CDR2 YYREEE (reference sequence).

This clone appeared a few times. V and J are TRBV16 and TRBJ1-1; D uncertain. This CDR3 region has 14 residues. Trimming cost V 1 base and J 4 bases, with 10 bases left between them. Germline loops: CDR1 KGHSY, CDR2 FQNENV. The CDR3 loop reads CASSQLRISTEAFF. CDR3 sequence (DNA): TGTGCCAGCAGCCAATTACGGATAAGCACTGAAGCTTTCTTT.

This clone turned up a few times. The CDR3 region is CASSSTSGGNNEQFF. DNA of the CDR3: TGTGCCAGCAGCTCGACTAGCGGGGGAAACAATGAGCAGTTCTTC. V and J are TRBV6-1 and TRBJ2-1; the match to TRBD2 covers 12 bases. This CDR3 has 15 amino acids. V was clipped by 6 bases and J by 5 bases; unmatched bases: 5. CDR1 and CDR2 from the germline V gene are MNHNS and SASEGT.

V and J are TRBV7-3 and TRBJ2-1; 7 bases line up with TRBD2. Germline CDR1 is SGHTA and CDR2 is FQGTGA. The J segment lost 3 bases and the V segment lost 2 bases, leaving 7 bases of the junction unmatched. The CDR3 length is 16 residues. The CDR3 loop reads CASSLSGGSIYNEQFF. The CDR3 region has the DNA TGTGCCAGCAGCTTATCAGGCGGGAGTATCTACAATGAGCAGTTCTTC. Complete variable domain (other parts from reference TRBV7-3 and TRBJ2-1): GAGVSQTPSNKVTEKGKYVELRCDPISGHTALYWYRQSLGQGPEFLIYFQGTGAADDSGLPNDRFFAVRPEGSVSTLKIQRTERGDSAVYLCASSLSGGSIYNEQFFGPGTRLTVL.

This clone was recorded a few times. CDR3 coding DNA: TGTGCCAGCAGTGAAACCGGGACAGGATACCTTACGCAGTATTTT. Protein sequence: CASSETGTGYLTQYF. The genes are TRBV6-1 and TRBJ2-3, with TRBD1 matching 8 bases. V trimming: 2 bases; J trimming: 8 bases; junction bases outside the gene matches: 9. CDR1 is MNHNS, CDR2 SASEGT, per germline. This CDR3 contains 15 residues.

This clone was counted between two and nine times. The gene calls are TRBV18 and TRBJ2-1; 7 bases are a match to TRBD1. The CDR3 spans 17 residues. Germline V gene lookup returns CDR1 KGHSH and CDR2 LQKENI. V dropped 4 bases and J dropped 4; count of bases not matched to a gene: 13. CDR3 nucleotides: TGTGCCAGCTCACTGCTTTTTCCGGGACAGAATTACAATGAGCAGTTCTTC. Translation gives CASSLLFPGQNYNEQFF.